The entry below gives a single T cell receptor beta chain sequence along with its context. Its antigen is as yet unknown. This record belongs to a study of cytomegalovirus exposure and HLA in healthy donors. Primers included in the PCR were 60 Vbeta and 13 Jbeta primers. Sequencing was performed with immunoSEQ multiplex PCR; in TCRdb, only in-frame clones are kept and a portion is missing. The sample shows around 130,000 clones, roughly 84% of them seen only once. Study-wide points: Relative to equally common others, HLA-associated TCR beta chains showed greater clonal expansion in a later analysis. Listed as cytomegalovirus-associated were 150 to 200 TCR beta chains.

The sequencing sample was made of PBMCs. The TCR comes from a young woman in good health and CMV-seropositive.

The CDR3 reads CASSPPRGCGYTF. The CDR3 bases are TGTGCCAGCAGCCCCCCAAGGGGGTGTGGCTACACCTTC. The rearrangement uses TRBV27 and TRBJ1-2, with D possibly TRBD1 on 6 matching bases. The V end lost 6 bases, the J end lost 7 bases, and 15 bases lay between the germline ends. From germline, CDR1 is MNHEY and CDR2 SMNVEV (reference sequence). The CDR3 length is 13 residues.